Presented here are 29 T cell receptor beta chains from one specimen sequenced in a study of tumor and adjacent non-tumor tissue in lung cancer. Three rounds of nested PCR, following a modified ARM-PCR protocol, produced the TCRbeta library. From the multiplex PCR reads, TCRdb called clonotypes with MiXCR, one entry per CDR3 protein. This sample has 200,000 to 250,000 distinct CDR3 sequences, with 71% found just once. RNA was extracted from bulk tissue without any cell sorting. The material sequenced was lung tumor tissue. All receptors derive from a man aged 55-75 years with non-small cell lung cancer.

The rearrangement joins TRBV10-2 to TRBJ2-2; TRBD1 or TRBD2 may be the D gene (5 bases each). The CDR3 is made up of 14 amino acids. Germline assignment: CDR1 WSHSY and CDR2 SAAADI. The V gene lost 6 bases and the J gene lost 8 bases, with 16 bases spanning the gap. CDR3 protein: CASRTEARTGELFF. CDR3 DNA sequence: TGCGCCAGCAGGACAGAGGCGCGGACTGGGGAGCTGTTTTTT.

As to this clonotype: The junction departs from germline at one end; a sequencing error may be responsible. This sequence joins TRBV20-1 and TRBJ2-3; TRBD2 aligns across 7 bases. The germline V gene has CDR1 DFQATT and CDR2 SNEGSKA (reference sequence). CDR3 length: 15 amino acids. CDR3 DNA: TGCAGTGCTAGTGCATCCGGGACTACAACAGATACGCGGTATTTT. This encodes CSASASGTTTDTRYF.

The V gene is TRBV29-1, the J gene TRBJ2-3; 7 bases line up with TRBD2. Trimming at V came to 8 bases and at J to 0 bases, leaving 8 bases not matched to a gene. Germline V gene lookup returns CDR1 SQVTM and CDR2 ANQGSEA. CDR3 size: 14 residues. DNA for the CDR3: TGCAGCACTGGTAGCGGGTTTAGCACAGATACGCAGTATTTT. Its translation is CSTGSGFSTDTQYF.

This sequence joins TRBV20-1 and TRBJ1-2; D unclear. V was pared by 0 bases and J by 7 bases, with 15 bases between. The CDR3 has 14 amino acids. Looked up from germline, CDR1 is DFQATT and CDR2 is SNEGSKA (reference sequence). CDR3 DNA: TGCAGTGCTAGAGATTCGGGAGAAGGATTTGGCTACACCTTC. This gives the protein CSARDSGEGFGYTF.

In its sample, this clonotype was seen a few times. A read error may produce the germline difference seen at one junction end. V is TRBV11-2 and J is TRBJ1-4; 8 bases map to TRBD1. Per germline, CDR1 SGHAT and CDR2 FQNNGV. The CDR3 covers 15 residues. The CDR3 is CASSPQTTGDEELFF. CDR3 DNA sequence: TGTGCCAGCAGCCCACAAACGACAGGGGATGAAGAACTATTTTTT. Supplemented by reference TRBV11-2 and TRBJ1-4, the full variable domain reads EAGVAQSPRYKIIEKRQSVAFWCNPISGHATLYWYQQILGQGPKLLIQFQNNGVVDDSQLPKDRFSAERLKGVDSTLKIQPAKLEDSAVYLCASSPQTTGDEELFFGSGTQLSVL.

This clonotype has just a few counts. This chain uses TRBV5-4 with TRBJ1-1; TRBD1 is a possible D gene (5 bases). This CDR3 is built from 14 residues. Trimming left V 0 bases short and J 4 bases short, with 10 bases between. CDR1 is SGHNT, CDR2 YYREEE, per germline (reference sequence). The CDR3 protein is CASSLGRARTEAFF. The CDR3 DNA is TGTGCCAGCAGCTTGGGCAGGGCTCGCACTGAAGCTTTCTTT.

Of note for this clonotype: A read error may explain this, as a much larger clone is one base away. CDR3 sequence: CDSRPTGGSYEQYF. The CDR3 nucleotides are TGTGACAGCAGGCCGACAGGGGGCTCCTACGAGCAGTACTTC. This chain links TRBV12-3 or TRBV12-4 with TRBJ2-7; TRBD1 agrees at 9 bases. This CDR3 comprises 14 residues.

This clonotype was observed a single time. Its ends do not fully match the called genes, so a read error is possible. V gene TRBV7-9 combines with J gene TRBJ1-5, with D unresolved. This CDR3 has 13 amino acids. The V gene's germline CDR1 is SEHNR and CDR2 FQNEAQ (reference sequence). The CDR3 DNA is TGTGTCAGCAGTCTAGTGGAACGGCAGCCCCAGCATTTT. The encoded protein is CVSSLVERQPQHF.

On this clonotype itself: A read error may produce the germline difference seen at one junction end. CDR3 DNA: TGTGCCAGCAGTTTATGGACTAACTCTGGAAACACCGTATATTTT. Translation gives CASSLWTNSGNTVYF. The chain has TRBV12-3 or TRBV12-4 and TRBJ1-3; D is unclear. The CDR3 contains 15 residues.

This chain joins TRBV20-1 and TRBJ2-1, with a possible D match to TRBD1 (7 bases). The DNA end lines up better with TRBJ2-7; the J call may be wrong. Germline V gene data show CDR1 as DFQATT and CDR2 as SNEGSKA (reference sequence). The CDR3 length is 14 residues. Here the CDR3 reads CSASRSGGGNEQYF. CDR3 nucleotide sequence: TGCAGTGCTAGTCGTAGCGGAGGGGGCAATGAGCAGTACTTC.

This clonotype was counted ten times or more. The chain is built from TRBV20-1 and TRBJ2-7; TRBD1 agrees at 11 bases. This CDR3 contains 14 residues. In germline, CDR1 is DFQATT, CDR2 SNEGSKA (reference sequence). V lost 7 bases, J lost 2 bases, and 7 bases stayed unmatched. CDR3 DNA: TGCAGTGGCAGCCCGGGACAGGGGGCCTACGAGCAGTACTTC. Translated, it gives CSGSPGQGAYEQYF.

As to this clonotype: The junction and the germline gene differ at one end; a read error may be behind it. V gene TRBV6-5 combines with J gene TRBJ1-2; D perhaps matches TRBD1 (5 bases). The length of the CDR3 is 14 residues. The germline CDR1 and CDR2 sequences are MNHEY and SVGAGI. Here the CDR3 reads CASSYRDSIYGYIF. CDR3 DNA sequence: TGTGCCAGCAGTTACCGGGACTCCATCTATGGCTACATCTTC.

About this clonotype itself: With a much larger clone just one base away, this may be a read error. It is unclear where the CDR3 begins or ends on the DNA, so no DNA is shown, and the CDR3 is as TCRdb lists it. CDR3 residues: CASSFGTGAPGMNTGEVFF. The rearrangement joins TRBV11-3 to TRBJ2-2; whether TRBD1, the table's D call, matches the DNA was not checked. The CDR3 is 19 amino acids long, termini counted. CDR1 is SGHNT, CDR2 YENEEA, per germline.

A note on this clonotype: At one end the junction does not follow the germline gene, possibly because of a read error. The rearrangement uses TRBV6-1 and TRBJ2-3, with D unclear. CDR3 size: 13 residues. Germline CDR1 reads MNHNS; CDR2 reads SASEGT. The chain's CDR3 is CASSEVLSDTQYF. The CDR3 nucleotides read TGTGCTAGCAGTGAAGTGCTTAGTGATACGCAGTATTTT.

Here the CDR3 reads CASSPSHGANVLTF. As DNA, the CDR3 is TGTGCCAGCAGCCCCAGCCATGGGGCCAACGTCCTGACTTTC. The rearrangement joins TRBV5-5 to TRBJ2-6; D is undetermined. Germline-derived CDR1 and CDR2 are SGHKS and YYEKEE (reference sequence). V dropped 4 bases and J dropped 3 bases, with 8 bases sitting between them. The CDR3 has 14 amino acids.

V is TRBV12-3 or TRBV12-4 and J is TRBJ1-2; tentatively, D is TRBD1 (5 bases). V lost 8 bases and J 7 bases, leaving 26 bases between the germline ends. The CDR3 consists of 16 residues. The CDR3 bases are TGTGCCAGCTCGCCCCGGGGGAGGGGAAAGGATAGTGGCTACACCTTC. Its protein product is CASSPRGRGKDSGYTF.

On this clonotype: Just one base apart from a much larger clone, this may be a read error. The chain couples TRBV6-5 to TRBJ2-7, with D maybe TRBD1 (5 bases). The germline gives CDR1 MNHEY, CDR2 SVGAGI. The CDR3 extends over 12 amino acids. CDR3 DNA: TGTACCAGCACCGAAGGCCAGGGTCGGCAGTACTTC. This gives the protein CTSTEGQGRQYF.

This clonotype was seen a few times. One junction end disagrees with the germline gene, perhaps due to a read error. The chain has TRBV20-1 and TRBJ1-5; tentatively, D is TRBD1 (5 bases). Germline V lookup: CDR1 DFQATT, CDR2 SNEGSKA (reference sequence). The CDR3 runs 13 residues. The CDR3 loop reads CSARNRGDQPQHF. CDR3 coding DNA: TGCAGTGCTAGAAACCGGGGGGATCAACCCCAGCATTTT.

The chain joins TRBV4-2 to TRBJ2-3, with D possibly TRBD2 on 5 matching bases. Germline V gives CDR1 LGHNA, CDR2 YNFKEQ. The ends were cut back, 0 bases at V and 5 bases at J, with 15 bases in the middle. This CDR3 is built from 16 residues. CDR3: CASSQEELVGVDTQYF. The CDR3 DNA reads as TGTGCCAGCAGCCAAGAAGAACTAGTCGGAGTAGATACGCAGTATTTT.

The CDR3 is CATSRDPPVVVGEKLFF. In DNA form, the CDR3 reads TGTGCCACCAGCAGAGATCCCCCGGTGGTAGTAGGGGAAAAACTGTTTTTT. This chain connects TRBV15 to TRBJ1-4; no clear D gene. CDR3 length: 17 amino acids. Germline V gene lookup returns CDR1 LNHNV and CDR2 YYDKDF (reference sequence). V was shortened by 0 bases and J by 8 bases, with 19 bases between the two germline ends.

Points on this clonotype: The missing conserved phenylalanine or tryptophan at the end of this CDR3 makes a read error likely. Because the CDR3's place on the DNA is in doubt, the DNA is left out and the CDR3 is given as listed by TCRdb. The rearrangement uses TRBV20-1 and TRBJ1-2. From its first to its last residue, the CDR3 has 12 amino acids. Germline CDR1 DFQATT, CDR2 SNEGSKA (reference sequence). This chain's CDR3 is CSAPTVGYGYTS.

This clonotype came up a few times. One end of the junction varies from germline; a read error may be responsible. This chain joins TRBV11-2 and TRBJ2-2, with a weak D call TRBD2 (5 bases). Germline assignment: CDR1 SGHAT and CDR2 FQNNGV. There are 15 residues in the CDR3. The CDR3 loop is CASSPAAVWTGELLF. CDR3 nucleotides: TGTGCCAGCAGCCCGGCAGCGGTGTGGACCGGGGAGCTACTTTTT.

About this clonotype: At one boundary the junction diverges from the germline segment, which might be a read error. The V and J genes are TRBV6-2 or TRBV6-3 and TRBJ2-2, with a weak D call TRBD1 (6 bases). The CDR3 is made up of 13 amino acids. The germline V gene encodes CDR1 MNHEY and CDR2 SVGEGT. CDR3 loop: CAGSGTGLGELFF. In nucleotides, the CDR3 is TGTGCCGGCAGCGGTACAGGGTTAGGGGAGCTGTTTTTT.

This rearrangement joins TRBV6-5 to TRBJ1-1; weak D call: TRBD1 (6 bases). The V end lost 6 bases, the J end lost 1 base, and 12 bases lay between the germline ends. The CDR3 runs 14 residues. CDR1 is MNHEY and CDR2 is SVGAGI in the germline V gene. CDR3 amino acids: CASRGGAANTEAFF. CDR3 DNA sequence: TGTGCCAGCAGGGGGGGGGCGGCGAACACTGAAGCTTTCTTT.

On this clonotype: A junction boundary mismatches the germline segment, possibly from a read error. The genes are TRBV7-9 and TRBJ2-3; D is undetermined. Germline loops: CDR1 SEHNR, CDR2 FQNEAQ (reference sequence). This CDR3 comprises 13 residues. Here the CDR3 DNA reads TGTGCCAGCAGCTTAGGGAATCCAGATACTCAGTATTTT. It yields the protein CASSLGNPDTQYF.

In the case of this clonotype: Since the CDR3 does not end with the conserved phenylalanine or tryptophan, this likely comes from a read error. The rearrangement links TRBV11-1 to TRBJ2-5; D gene ambiguous. The CDR3 loop spans 14 amino acids. The germline V gene has CDR1 SGHAT and CDR2 FQDESV (reference sequence). CDR3 protein: CACSFTPGGETQYS. The CDR3 coding sequence is TGTGCTTGCAGCTTTACACCGGGTGGAGAGACCCAGTACTCC.

The chain joins TRBV6-5 to TRBJ2-3; D is possibly TRBD2 (7 bases). The CDR3 sequence is 15 residues long. Per germline, CDR1 MNHEY and CDR2 SVGAGI. The germline V and J ends were trimmed by 6 bases and 8 bases, with 21 bases remaining between them. The CDR3 sequence: CASRRGTTDTLTQYF. The CDR3 coding sequence is TGTGCCAGCAGGAGGGGGACTACCGACACACTTACGCAGTATTTT.

A note on this clonotype: A junction boundary mismatches the germline segment, possibly from a read error. This chain joins TRBV6-2 or TRBV6-3 and TRBJ2-3; D perhaps matches TRBD1 (6 bases). The CDR3 is made up of 15 amino acids. From germline, CDR1 is MNHEY and CDR2 SVGEGT. CDR3 in DNA: TGTGCCAGCAGCCCCACCAGGGGCAGCACACATACGCAGTATTTT. Its protein product is CASSPTRGSTHTQYF.

This clonotype was picked up a small number of times. V gene TRBV5-4 combines with J gene TRBJ2-3, with unresolved D. The CDR3 is 15 amino acids. Germline V lookup: CDR1 SGHNT, CDR2 YYREEE (reference sequence). Trimming removed 0 bases at V and 0 bases at J, with 8 bases between. For the CDR3, the DNA is TGTGCCAGCAGCTTGGGGATAACTAGCACAGATACGCAGTATTTT. Translation: CASSLGITSTDTQYF.